Listed here are 10 T cell receptor beta chains from one sample, sequenced in a study of identifying expanded T cells in peripheral blood. The data were produced by immunoSEQ multiplex PCR, yet TCRdb's version contains in-frame clones alone and is incomplete. Found here are approximately 110,000 clones, around nine tenths of them singletons; the top ten hold less than 20%. The sequenced sample was blood. Receptors originate from a person aged 18 to 69 in good health.

The V call is TRBV7-9, the J call TRBJ2-7, with a possible D match to TRBD1 (6 bases). This CDR3 region has 14 residues. V lost 7 bases and J lost 1, with 14 bases in between. Germline CDR1 and CDR2: SEHNR and FQNEAQ (reference sequence). The CDR3 bases are TGTGCCAGCACCGCACAGGGTGGTTCCTACGAGCAGTACTTC. It yields the protein CASTAQGGSYEQYF.

The rearrangement uses TRBV18 and TRBJ2-6; D may match TRBD1 or TRBD2 (5 bases each). Germline lookup yields CDR1 KGHSH and CDR2 LQKENI. CDR3 length: 17 amino acids. V was trimmed by 5 bases and J by 4 bases, leaving 18 bases between them. The CDR3 reads CASSSQAGAGGANVLTF. As DNA, the CDR3 is TGTGCCAGCTCATCACAAGCCGGGGCAGGGGGGGCCAACGTCCTGACTTTC.

The chain links TRBV10-1 to TRBJ2-3; 9 positions agree with TRBD1. The length of the CDR3 is 14 residues. J lost 7 bases, V lost 6 bases, and 8 bases had no gene match. Looked up from germline, CDR1 is WNHNN and CDR2 is SYGVQD (reference sequence). The CDR3 loop reads CASSPGQGSNTQYF. CDR3 coding DNA: TGCGCCAGCAGCCCGGGACAGGGATCAAATACGCAGTATTTT.

The rearrangement uses TRBV27 and TRBJ2-1; D might be TRBD2 (6 bases). The germline V gene encodes CDR1 MNHEY and CDR2 SMNVEV (reference sequence). Trimming took 3 bases from V and 6 from J, leaving 12 bases between them. The CDR3 is made up of 14 amino acids. The CDR3 here is CASSLGLGSNEQFF. The CDR3 region has the DNA TGTGCCAGCAGTTTGGGCCTCGGGAGCAATGAGCAGTTCTTC.

The chain combines TRBV27 with TRBJ2-7; 7 bases are shared with TRBD1. Unmatched junction bases numbered 5, after V lost 3 bases and J lost 3 bases. This CDR3 region has 14 residues. The V gene's germline CDR1 is MNHEY and CDR2 SMNVEV (reference sequence). CDR3 in amino acids: CASSFRGTDYEQYF. As DNA, the CDR3 is TGTGCCAGCAGTTTTAGGGGGACAGACTACGAGCAGTACTTC.

The table lists this clone with a count of one. V is TRBV7-2 and J is TRBJ2-3, with TRBD1 matching over 7 bases. Germline assignment: CDR1 SGHTA and CDR2 FQGNSA. The J segment lost 4 bases and the V segment lost 5 bases, leaving 6 bases of the junction unmatched. This CDR3 has 14 amino acids. CDR3 amino acids: CASSQRQGPDTQYF. The CDR3 nucleotides read TGTGCCAGCAGCCAGAGACAGGGACCAGATACGCAGTATTTT.

J is TRBJ1-2 and V is TRBV14; unclear D gene. Deletions cut 6 bases from V and 6 bases from J, with 32 bases between. CDR3 length equals 19 residues. CDR1 is SGHDN, CDR2 FVKESK, per germline. CDR3 nucleotides: TGTGCCAGCAGTTTCTACCCAAATGCGTTACTAGGCTCTCTAAATGGCTACACCTTC. Its protein is CASSFYPNALLGSLNGYTF.

The genes are TRBV4-3 and TRBJ1-2; D might be TRBD1 (5 bases). This CDR3 contains 18 residues. Trimming took off 0 bases at V and 0 bases at J, with 17 bases between the two ends. Germline V CDR1 and CDR2: LGHNA, YSLEER. CDR3 sequence: CASSQDPPPRGPNYGYTF. CDR3 nucleotide sequence: TGCGCCAGCAGCCAAGATCCTCCCCCGAGGGGACCTAACTATGGCTACACCTTC.

The chain combines TRBV5-6 with TRBJ1-2; 8 bases align to TRBD1. CDR3 length equals 15 residues. Germline lookup yields CDR1 SGHDT and CDR2 YYEEEE. After removal of 4 bases from V and 1 base from J, the junction contained 6 bases not matched to a gene. CDR3 nucleotides: TGTGCCAGCAGCCCCCTGGGACAGGATAACTATGGCTACACCTTC. This gives the protein CASSPLGQDNYGYTF.

The DNA of the CDR3 is TGTGCCAGTATTGGACCGTTGAACACTGAAGCTTTCTTT. Translation gives CASIGPLNTEAFF. The J gene is TRBJ1-1, the V gene TRBV6-1; D remains unclear. The V gene lost 9 bases and the J gene lost 0 bases, with 11 bases spanning the gap. Germline loops: CDR1 MNHNS, CDR2 SASEGT. The length of the CDR3 is 13 residues.